A single T cell receptor (beta chain) is shown here with its context. This specimen belongs to a study of OX40 agonist ivuxolimab in advanced cancers. The germline V gene encodes CDR1 SQVTM and CDR2 ANQGSEA. V lost 3 bases, J lost 0 bases, and 9 bases lay in between. The CDR3 spans 14 residues. Here immunoSEQ multiplex PCR was the method, and the copy in TCRdb shows in-frame clones only, minus some. The data hold tens of thousands of clones, with around 92% observed a single time. Patients who had autoimmune disease history or got systemic immunosuppression were left out. The receptor was derived from an adult with an advanced solid tumor such as melanoma, head and neck, liver or kidney cancer. The input for sequencing was CD4+ or CD8+ T cells sorted from blood, taken in a trial of the OX40 agonist ivuxolimab. The rearrangement uses TRBV29-1 and TRBJ2-1, with D tentatively TRBD2 (5 bases). CDR3 in amino acids: CSVDSGSSYNEQFF. The DNA of the CDR3 is TGCAGCGTTGACAGCGGCAGCTCCTACAATGAGCAGTTCTTC.